This T cell receptor beta chain was recovered during a study of T cells in Graves' hyperthyroidism and ophthalmopathy. From germline, CDR1 is SGHRS and CDR2 YFSETQ. This CDR3 has 12 amino acids. The V and J ends lost 6 bases and 2 bases respectively, with 8 bases between them. From RNA transcripts, TCR beta CDR3 regions were amplified. HTBI primers were employed in a first-round RT-PCR of the TCR CDR3. TCRdb used MiXCR to reprocess the multiplex PCR reads, holding one entry per CDR3 protein. The data hold about 210,000 distinct CDR3 sequences, with approximately 17% observed a single time. The sequence was collected from a man aged 45 to 65 with Graves' hyperthyroidism. The source material was blood. V is TRBV5-1 and J is TRBJ2-5; D unresolved. CDR3 nucleotides: TGCGCCAGCACGGACGTACAAGAGACCCAGTACTTC. It specifies CASTDVQETQYF.